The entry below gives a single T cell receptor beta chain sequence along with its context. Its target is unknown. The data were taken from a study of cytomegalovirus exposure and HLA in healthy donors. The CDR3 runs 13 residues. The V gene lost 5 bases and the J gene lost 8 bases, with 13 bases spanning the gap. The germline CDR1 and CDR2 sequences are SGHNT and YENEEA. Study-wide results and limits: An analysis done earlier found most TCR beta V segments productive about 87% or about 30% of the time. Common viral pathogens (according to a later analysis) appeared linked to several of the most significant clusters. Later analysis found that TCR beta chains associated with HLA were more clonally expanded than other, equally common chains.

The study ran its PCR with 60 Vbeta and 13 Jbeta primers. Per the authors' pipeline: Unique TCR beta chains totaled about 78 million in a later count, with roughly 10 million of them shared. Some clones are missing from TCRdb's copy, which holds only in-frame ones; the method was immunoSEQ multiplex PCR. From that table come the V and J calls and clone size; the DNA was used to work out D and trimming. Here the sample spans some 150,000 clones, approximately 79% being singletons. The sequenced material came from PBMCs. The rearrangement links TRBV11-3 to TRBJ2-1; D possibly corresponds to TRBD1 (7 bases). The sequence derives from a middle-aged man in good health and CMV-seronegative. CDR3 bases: TGTGCCAGCAGCACCACAGGGGAGGATGAGCAGTTCTTC. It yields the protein CASSTTGEDEQFF.